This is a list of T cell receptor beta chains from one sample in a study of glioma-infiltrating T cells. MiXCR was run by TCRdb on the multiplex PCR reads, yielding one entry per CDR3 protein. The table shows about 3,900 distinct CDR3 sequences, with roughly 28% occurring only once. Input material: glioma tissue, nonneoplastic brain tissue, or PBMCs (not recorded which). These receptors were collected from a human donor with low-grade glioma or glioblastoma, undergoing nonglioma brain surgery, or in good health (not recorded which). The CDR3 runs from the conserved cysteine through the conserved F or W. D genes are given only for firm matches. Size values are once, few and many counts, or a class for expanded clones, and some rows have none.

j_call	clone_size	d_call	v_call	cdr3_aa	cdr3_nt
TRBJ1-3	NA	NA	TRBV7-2	CASSFYICSARAGGTSSGNTIYF	NA
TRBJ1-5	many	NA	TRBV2	CASSGIPSGGPQHF	TGTGCCAGCAGTGGGATTCCGAGTGGGGGGCCCCAGCATTTT
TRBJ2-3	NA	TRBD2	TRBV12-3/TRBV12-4	CASSRLAGGLYEQYF	TGTGCCAGCAGTCGCCTAGCGGGGGGCCTCTACGAGCAGTATTTT
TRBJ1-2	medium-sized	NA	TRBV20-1	CSARTATGWDGYTF	TGCAGTGCTAGAACCGCTACAGGGTGGGATGGCTACACCTTC
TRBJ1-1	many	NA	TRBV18	CASSPEGQPTPTEAFF	TGTGCCAGCTCACCCGAAGGACAGCCTACTCCGACTGAAGCTTTCTTT
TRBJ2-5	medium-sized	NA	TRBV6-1	CASSWDGQETQYF	TGTGCCAGCAGCTGGGACGGCCAAGAGACCCAGTACTTC
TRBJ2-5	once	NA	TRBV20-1	CSAKPGRPVGTQNF	TGCAGTGCTAAACCGGGCCGACCGGTAGGGACCCAGAACTTC
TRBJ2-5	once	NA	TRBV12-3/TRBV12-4	CASSLEQAQETQYF	TGTGCCAGCAGTTTAGAACAAGCCCAAGAGACCCAGTACTTC
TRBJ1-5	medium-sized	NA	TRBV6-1	CASSERGTAIQPQHF	TGTGCCAGCAGTGAAAGGGGAACAGCTATTCAGCCCCAGCATTTT
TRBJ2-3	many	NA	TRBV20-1	CRMLGPGTDTQYF	TGCAGGATGCTAGGGCCCGGCACAGATACGCAGTATTTT
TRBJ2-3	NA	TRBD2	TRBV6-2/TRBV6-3	CASRETSGGGTDTQYF	TGTGCCAGCAGAGAGACTAGCGGGGGAGGCACAGATACGCAGTATTTT
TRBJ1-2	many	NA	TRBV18	CASSPVQGPADYGYTF	TGTGCCAGCTCACCGGTGCAGGGACCGGCAGACTATGGCTACACCTTC
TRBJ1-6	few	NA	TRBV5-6	CASSLGQYNSPLHF	TGTGCCAGCAGCTTGGGACAGTATAATTCACCCCTCCACTTT
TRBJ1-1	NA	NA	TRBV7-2	CASSLAGAAFTEAFF	TGTGCCAGCAGCTTAGCCGGAGCGGCGTTCACTGAAGCTTTCTTT
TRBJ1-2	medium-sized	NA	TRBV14	CASSQGQGYGYTF	TGTGCCAGCAGCCAAGGTCAGGGTTACGGCTACACCTTC
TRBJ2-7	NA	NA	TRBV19	CASRPPEGGLYF	TGTGCCAGTAGACCGCCGGAGGGGGGCCTATACTTC
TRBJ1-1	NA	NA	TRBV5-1	CASSFNTNTEAFF	TGCGCCAGCAGCTTCAACACGAACACTGAAGCTTTCTTT
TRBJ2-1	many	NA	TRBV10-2	CASSESQGGQGEQFF	TGCGCCAGCAGTGAGAGCCAGGGGGGGCAGGGAGAGCAGTTCTTC
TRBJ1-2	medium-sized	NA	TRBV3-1	CASSQSNSYTF	TGTGCCAGCAGCCAATCAAACTCGTACACCTTC
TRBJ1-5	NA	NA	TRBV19	CASSHLNNQPQHF	TGTGCCAGTAGTCACCTTAACAATCAGCCCCAGCACTTT
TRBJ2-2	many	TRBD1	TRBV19	CASSTQGGTGELFF	TGTGCCAGTAGTACACAGGGGGGCACCGGGGAGCTGTTTTTT
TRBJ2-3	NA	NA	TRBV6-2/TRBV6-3	CASRELGRTQYF	TGTGCCAGCAGGGAACTAGGGAGAACGCAGTATTTT
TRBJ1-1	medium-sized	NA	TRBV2	CASSEGTASTEAFF	TGTGCCAGCAGTGAAGGGACAGCCAGCACTGAAGCTTTCTTT
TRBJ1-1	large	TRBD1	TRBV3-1	CASSQDTGQGAVNTEAFF	TGTGCCAGCAGCCAAGATACCGGACAGGGGGCGGTGAACACTGAAGCTTTCTTT
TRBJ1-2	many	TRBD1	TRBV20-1	CSARAPDRSPSNYGYTF	TGCAGTGCTCGCGCCCCGGACAGGTCCCCCTCTAACTATGGCTACACCTTC
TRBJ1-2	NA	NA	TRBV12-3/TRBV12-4	CVSSFSGGGYTF	TGTGTTAGCAGTTTCTCCGGGGGTGGCTACACCTTC
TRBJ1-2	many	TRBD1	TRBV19	CASGGGGDGYTF	TGTGCCAGTGGAGGAGGGGGCGATGGCTACACCTTC
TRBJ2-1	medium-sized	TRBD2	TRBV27	CASSRNSGAAAEQFF	TGTGCCAGCAGCAGAAATAGCGGGGCGGCCGCTGAGCAGTTCTTC
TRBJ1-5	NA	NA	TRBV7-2	CAGSVQDQPQHF	TGTGCCGGCAGCGTACAGGATCAGCCCCAGCATTTT
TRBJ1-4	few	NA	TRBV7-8	CASSPRTRTNEKLFF	TGTGCCAGCAGCCCTCGGACAAGAACTAATGAAAAACTGTTTTTT
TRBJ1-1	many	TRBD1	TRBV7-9	CASSPGDRSYTEAFF	TGTGCCAGCAGCCCCGGGGACAGGAGCTACACTGAAGCTTTCTTT
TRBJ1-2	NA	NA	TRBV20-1	CSARDGRGRDNYGYTF	TGCAGTGCTAGAGATGGACGGGGTCGGGATAACTATGGCTACACCTTC
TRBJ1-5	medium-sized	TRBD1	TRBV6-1	CASSPGTGGQPQHF	TGTGCCAGCTCTCCCGGGACAGGGGGTCAGCCCCAGCATTTT